The 6 T cell receptor beta chains in this list originate from one sample, sequenced in a study of response to subunit inactivated influenza vaccine. TCRdb re-called the RT-PCR reads with MiXCR, one entry per CDR3 protein. The sample comprises fewer than 200,000 distinct CDR3 sequences, around 9.2% of which are singletons, and approximately 11% rests with the top ten. Specimen: non-naive T cells sorted from PBMCs, collected on the day of vaccination. The receptors here all came from a man between 50 and 59 years old who received an inactivated influenza vaccine.

Notes on this clonotype: This sequence may be a read error, since a much larger clone differs from it by one base. This sequence joins TRBV11-2 and TRBJ2-1; 11 bases are shared with TRBD2. In germline, CDR1 is SGHAT, CDR2 FQNNGV. The CDR3 is made up of 16 amino acids. CDR3 region: CASSLVAGGHYKEQFF. The CDR3 DNA is TGTGCCAGCAGCTTAGTAGCGGGAGGGCACTACAAGGAGCAGTTCTTC.

In its sample, this clonotype was seen many times. V usage is TRBV21-1 and J usage is TRBJ1-2. TRBV21-1 is assigned pseudogene status. This CDR3 region has 14 residues. The CDR3 region has the DNA TGTGCCAGCAGCAAAGACCCAGAAAACTATGGCTACACCTTC. This codes for CASSKDPENYGYTF.

Many counts were recorded for this clonotype. This chain's CDR3 is CASSVLRMNTEAFF. The CDR3 nucleotides are TGTGCCAGCAGTGTTCTTAGAATGAACACTGAAGCTTTCTTT. The chain recombines TRBV6-1 with TRBJ1-1; D gene unclear. The V end was cut by 4 bases, the J end by 0 bases, with 9 bases between. The CDR3 contains 14 residues. Germline lookup yields CDR1 MNHNS and CDR2 SASEGT.

This clonotype has ten or more counts. The chain combines TRBV30 with TRBJ2-7, with 8 bases matching TRBD1. Germline V CDR1 and CDR2: GTSNPN, SVGIG (reference sequence). Trimming at V came to 6 bases and at J to 3 bases, leaving 4 bases not matched to a gene. The CDR3 is made up of 12 amino acids. DNA of the CDR3: TGTGCCTGCCCCGGGACAGGCTACGAGCAGTACTTC. This sequence encodes CACPGTGYEQYF.

The chain couples TRBV7-9 to TRBJ2-2; 9 bases map to TRBD1. V lost 6 bases to trimming and J lost 3 bases; unmatched junction nucleotides: 8. Germline V CDR1 and CDR2: SEHNR, FQNEAQ (reference sequence). This CDR3 has 16 residues. Here the CDR3 DNA reads TGTGCCAGCAGAAACTTCGACAGGGGGTACACCGGGGAGCTGTTTTTT. Protein: CASRNFDRGYTGELFF.

This clonotype showed up just a few times. This chain uses TRBV28 with TRBJ2-5; weak D call: TRBD1 (5 bases). V was pared by 7 bases and J by 7 bases, with 13 bases between. Germline-derived CDR1 and CDR2 are MDHEN and SYDVKM. The CDR3 totals 12 residues. The CDR3 sequence: CASISTARTQYF. The DNA for the CDR3 is TGTGCCAGCATCTCGACAGCCAGGACCCAGTACTTC. The variable domain in full, completed from reference TRBV28 and TRBJ2-5, reads DVKVTQSSRYLVKRTGEKVFLECVQDMDHENMFWYRQDPGLGLRLIYFSYDVKMKEKGDIPEGYSVSREKKERFSLILESASTNQTSMYLCASISTARTQYFGPGTRLLVL.